The 29 T cell receptor beta chains below all came from one sample that was sequenced in a study of Ad26.COV2.S vaccination and SARS-CoV-2 variants. The assay was immunoSEQ multiplex PCR, and TCRdb's table has in-frame clones only and misses some. The sample contains over 400,000 clones, 80% to 95% of which appear only once. Treatment specified: some 19 received Ad26.COV2.S at low or high dose, single or two shots; a few received placebo; per-sample allocation not given. Sample collection was performed on day 63 after the first vaccine or placebo injection. Sequencing was performed on peripheral blood, taken in a trial of Ad26.COV2.S vaccine versus placebo. These receptors all come from a person aged 18-65 years who received the Ad26.COV2.S COVID-19 vaccine or a placebo.

This chain connects TRBV7-8 to TRBJ2-1; D gene unclear. The CDR3 loop spans 13 amino acids. CDR1 SGHVS and CDR2 FQNEAQ come from the germline V gene. V lost 2 bases and J lost 7, with 9 bases in between. The CDR3 loop is CASSLLLTNEQFF. The CDR3 region has the DNA TGTGCCAGCAGCTTACTTCTAACGAATGAGCAGTTCTTC.

This sequence joins TRBV24-1 and TRBJ1-5, with D unclear. V was shortened by 5 bases and J by 2 bases, with 12 bases between the two germline ends. Germline values: CDR1 KGHDR, CDR2 SFDVKD. This CDR3 spans 15 amino acids. For the CDR3, the DNA is TGTGCCACCAGTGCCGGTCTGGGAGGCAATCAGCCCCAGCATTTT. It translates to CATSAGLGGNQPQHF.

This chain joins TRBV9 and TRBJ2-2, with no clear D. The V end lost 1 base, the J end lost 2 bases, and 9 bases lay between the germline ends. CDR3 length: 15 residues. Germline values: CDR1 SGDLS, CDR2 YYNGEE. The DNA for the CDR3 is TGTGCCAGCAGCGTAAGTCACACTAACACCGGGGAGCTGTTTTTT. Translation: CASSVSHTNTGELFF.

The V and J genes are TRBV27 and TRBJ2-1, with D tentatively TRBD1 or TRBD2 (5 bases each). The CDR3 length is 14 residues. Germline CDR1 reads MNHEY; CDR2 reads SMNVEV (reference sequence). Trimming removed 3 bases at V and 2 bases at J, with 8 bases between. In DNA form, the CDR3 reads TGTGCCAGCAGTTTTTTGGGGGCCTACAATGAGCAGTTCTTC. This codes for CASSFLGAYNEQFF.

The J gene is TRBJ1-3, the V gene TRBV29-1, with D tentatively TRBD1 (6 bases). CDR3 size: 14 residues. Per germline, CDR1 SQVTM and CDR2 ANQGSEA. The ends were cut back, 6 bases at V and 2 bases at J, with 14 bases in the middle. The chain's CDR3 is CSVQRDTAGNTIYF. The CDR3 DNA reads as TGCAGCGTCCAACGGGACACCGCTGGAAACACCATATATTTT. The full variable domain, with the rest looked up from reference TRBV29-1 and TRBJ1-3, is SAVISQKPSRDICQRGTSLTIQCQVDSQVTMMFWYRQQPGQSLTLIATANQGSEATYESGFVIDKFPISRPNLTFSTLTVSNMSPEDSSIYLCSVQRDTAGNTIYFGEGSWLTVV.

As DNA, the CDR3 is TGTGCCAGCAGTGAAGCGGTCACCTACGAGCAGTACTTC. Translated, it gives CASSEAVTYEQYF. The chain couples TRBV2 to TRBJ2-7; D unclear. CDR3 length equals 13 residues. The V gene's germline CDR1 is SNHLY and CDR2 FYNNEI. V dropped 0 bases and J dropped 2 bases, with 5 bases sitting between them.

The CDR3 DNA is TGTGCCAGCAGTCTACAGGGGGCTGATGAAAAACTGTTTTTT. Translation gives CASSLQGADEKLFF. This sequence joins TRBV2 and TRBJ1-4; 9 bases line up with TRBD1. Germline trimming cut 5 bases from V and 6 bases from J; bases unmatched to any gene: 4. This CDR3 is 14 amino acids long. The germline CDR1 and CDR2 sequences are SNHLY and FYNNEI. The whole variable domain, remainder taken from reference TRBV2 and TRBJ1-4, is EPEVTQTPSHQVTQMGQEVILRCVPISNHLYFYWYRQILGQKVEFLVSFYNNEISEKSEIFDDQFSVERPDGSNFTLKIRSTKLEDSAMYFCASSLQGADEKLFFGSGTQLSVL.

V gene TRBV6-2 or TRBV6-3 combines with J gene TRBJ2-5; 11 bases line up with TRBD2. Unmatched junction bases numbered 5, after V lost 4 bases and J lost 4 bases. CDR1 MNHEY and CDR2 SVGEGT come from the germline V gene. This CDR3 has 15 amino acids. The CDR3 spells CASSLAGGEGETQYF. DNA of the CDR3: TGTGCCAGCAGTTTAGCGGGAGGGGAAGGAGAGACCCAGTACTTC.

The genes are TRBV5-4 and TRBJ2-7; D could derive from TRBD1 or TRBD2 (5 bases each). Germline CDR1 is SGHNT and CDR2 is YYREEE (reference sequence). The V end was cut by 1 base, the J end by 2 bases, with 7 bases between. The CDR3 has 13 residues. The chain's CDR3 is CASSLKGPYEQYF. The CDR3 region has the DNA TGTGCCAGCAGCTTGAAGGGACCCTACGAGCAGTACTTC.

DNA for the CDR3: TGTGCCAGCAGTGAACTAGTAAACGAGCAGTACTTC. Amino acid sequence: CASSELVNEQYF. The chain has TRBV2 and TRBJ2-7, with D unclear. There are 12 residues in the CDR3. V lost 2 bases, J lost 5 bases, and 7 bases lay in between. From germline, CDR1 is SNHLY and CDR2 FYNNEI.

The rearrangement joins TRBV29-1 to TRBJ2-2; maybe TRBD2 (5 bases). The V gene's germline CDR1 is SQVTM and CDR2 ANQGSEA. CDR3 length equals 17 residues. Trimming removed 0 bases from V and 2 bases from J, with 16 bases in between. In DNA form, the CDR3 reads TGCAGCGTTGAAGATGAGGGTAAACAGAGTAACACCGGGGAGCTGTTTTTT. Protein sequence: CSVEDEGKQSNTGELFF.

Written as DNA, the CDR3 is TGTGCCAGCTCACGGTTTCTAGCGGGGACTGACAATGAGCAGTTCTTC. Translated: CASSRFLAGTDNEQFF. This chain uses TRBV18 with TRBJ2-1; 9 nucleotides line up with TRBD2. The V gene's germline CDR1 is KGHSH and CDR2 LQKENI. V was clipped by 4 bases and J by 5 bases; unmatched bases: 9. This CDR3 comprises 16 residues.

The gene calls are TRBV19 and TRBJ1-5; maybe TRBD1 (5 bases). Germline assignment: CDR1 LNHDA and CDR2 SQIVND (reference sequence). The CDR3 is 13 residues long. V lost 7 bases and J lost 3, with 10 bases in between. CDR3 coding DNA: TGTGCCAGTACGGAGGGGAACAATCAGCCCCAGCATTTT. Translated, it gives CASTEGNNQPQHF.

The rearrangement links TRBV2 to TRBJ2-7; perhaps D is TRBD1 or TRBD2 (5 bases each). Germline lookup yields CDR1 SNHLY and CDR2 FYNNEI. V lost 11 bases, J lost 0 bases, and 14 bases lay in between. The CDR3 covers 13 residues. The DNA of the CDR3 is TGTGCCCAACGCCGGGACCCCTCCTACGAGCAGTACTTC. Its protein product is CAQRRDPSYEQYF.

Comment on this clone: A read error may account for a junction end that differs from germline. V usage is TRBV9 and J usage is TRBJ2-5; 11 positions agree with TRBD2. Germline lookup yields CDR1 SGDLS and CDR2 YYNGEE. This CDR3 is built from 17 residues. CDR3 coding DNA: TGTGCCAGCAGCGTAGCCCTGACTAGCGGGAACCAGGAGACCCAGTACTTC. This encodes CASSVALTSGNQETQYF.

The genes are TRBV20-1 and TRBJ1-1, with D possibly matching TRBD1 (5 bases). This CDR3 spans 15 amino acids. The germline V gene encodes CDR1 DFQATT and CDR2 SNEGSKA (reference sequence). V was cut by 3 bases and J by 0 bases, with 14 bases left in between. DNA of the CDR3: TGCAGTGCTAGTGGGGACCATGAATTGAACACTGAAGCTTTCTTT. Amino acid sequence: CSASGDHELNTEAFF.

The chain is built from TRBV19 and TRBJ2-5; 8 bases map to TRBD1. V dropped 7 bases and J dropped 4; count of bases not matched to a gene: 8. The CDR3 runs 14 residues. CDR1 and CDR2 from the germline V gene are LNHDA and SQIVND (reference sequence). DNA for the CDR3: TGTGCCAGTACCCCAGGGGGCATAAGAGAGACCCAGTACTTC. Translation gives CASTPGGIRETQYF. Full variable domain (rest looked up from reference TRBV19 and TRBJ2-5): DGGITQSPKYLFRKEGQNVTLSCEQNLNHDAMYWYRQDPGQGLRLIYYSQIVNDFQKGDIAEGYSVSREKKESFPLTVTSAQKNPTAFYLCASTPGGIRETQYFGPGTRLLVL.

This chain connects TRBV11-2 to TRBJ1-1; D unresolved. V lost 1 base and J lost 1, with 7 bases in between. Germline loops: CDR1 SGHAT, CDR2 FQNNGV. This CDR3 spans 14 amino acids. The CDR3 sequence is CASSLGSENTEAFF. The CDR3 bases are TGTGCCAGCAGCTTAGGTTCTGAGAACACTGAAGCTTTCTTT.

The chain is built from TRBV21-1 and TRBJ1-5. TRBV21-1 has pseudogene status. The CDR3 has 15 residues. Here the CDR3 reads CASSKGRASNQPQHF. The CDR3 region has the DNA TGTGCCAGCAGCAAAGGAAGGGCCAGCAATCAGCCCCAGCATTTT.

The J gene is TRBJ1-1, the V gene TRBV4-1; D might be TRBD1 (6 bases). This CDR3 is 14 amino acids long. V was trimmed by 4 bases and J by 0 bases, leaving 9 bases between them. Germline V gene data show CDR1 as MGHRA and CDR2 as YSYEKL. CDR3 residues: CASSPRTVNTEAFF. DNA for the CDR3: TGCGCCAGCAGCCCCCGGACAGTGAACACTGAAGCTTTCTTT.

The count of this clone is one. The chain couples TRBV5-1 to TRBJ2-3; TRBD2 agrees at 14 bases. V trimming: 2 bases; J trimming: 3 bases; junction bases outside the gene matches: 2. Germline assignment: CDR1 SGHRS and CDR2 YFSETQ. The CDR3 is 16 amino acids. CDR3 coding DNA: TGCGCCAGCAGCTTAAGGACTAGCGGGGGGACAGATACGCAGTATTTT. It yields the protein CASSLRTSGGTDTQYF.

This clone was seen once. The chain uses TRBV6-5 and TRBJ2-1, with D perhaps matching TRBD2 (5 bases). The V gene lost 6 bases and the J gene lost 8 bases, with 20 bases spanning the gap. The CDR3 covers 15 residues. Germline CDR1 reads MNHEY; CDR2 reads SVGAGI. DNA for the CDR3: TGTGCCAGCAGCCGCGAGGGCGGGCGCATCTATGAGCAGTTCTTC. It specifies CASSREGGRIYEQFF.

This chain joins TRBV27 and TRBJ2-7, with 10 bases lining up with TRBD1. The trim removed 5 bases at V and 4 bases at J, leaving 5 bases unmatched. Germline assignment: CDR1 MNHEY and CDR2 SMNVEV (reference sequence). The length of the CDR3 is 14 residues. The CDR3 bases are TGTGCCAGCAGTCTGGGACAGGGGAGATACGAGCAGTACTTC. It specifies CASSLGQGRYEQYF.

The V call is TRBV27, the J call TRBJ2-1, with TRBD2 matching 7 bases. The CDR3 runs to 16 residues. V lost 6 bases to trimming and J lost 1 base; unmatched junction nucleotides: 9. From germline, CDR1 is MNHEY and CDR2 SMNVEV (reference sequence). In DNA, the CDR3 is TGTGCCAGCAGCTACCGGGCAGCGGGGTCCTACAATGAGCAGTTCTTC. Encoded protein: CASSYRAAGSYNEQFF.

This chain connects TRBV30 to TRBJ1-2; weak D call: TRBD1 (6 bases). Looked up from germline, CDR1 is GTSNPN and CDR2 is SVGIG (reference sequence). The CDR3 is 12 residues long. V gave up 4 bases and J gave up 4 bases, with 10 bases separating them. The CDR3 protein is CAWNRVGYGYTF. CDR3 coding DNA: TGTGCCTGGAACAGGGTGGGCTATGGCTACACCTTC.

The chain has TRBV7-9 and TRBJ2-7; possibly TRBD2 for D (6 bases). The V gene's germline CDR1 is SEHNR and CDR2 FQNEAQ (reference sequence). Trimming took 0 bases from V and 2 from J, leaving 8 bases between them. This CDR3 region has 14 residues. In DNA form, the CDR3 reads TGTGCCAGCAGCTTAGCGGGGAGGACCTACGAGCAGTACTTC. Amino acid sequence: CASSLAGRTYEQYF.

The gene calls are TRBV5-4 and TRBJ2-1, with 13 bases that match TRBD2. The CDR3 totals 14 residues. V lost 4 bases to trimming and J lost 10 bases; unmatched junction nucleotides: 5. Germline V gives CDR1 SGHNT, CDR2 YYREEE (reference sequence). CDR3 loop: CASSGTSGTIEQFF. The CDR3 region has the DNA TGTGCCAGCAGCGGGACTAGCGGGACTATAGAGCAGTTCTTC.

The chain couples TRBV7-9 to TRBJ2-1; no clear D gene. CDR1 is SEHNR and CDR2 is FQNEAQ in the germline V gene (reference sequence). This CDR3 is built from 17 residues. V was cut by 4 bases and J by 0 bases, with 16 bases left in between. The CDR3 bases are TGTGCCAGCAGCTCCCCTTCAAACCTGAGCTCCTACAATGAGCAGTTCTTC. This gives the protein CASSSPSNLSSYNEQFF.

The gene calls are TRBV6-5 and TRBJ1-5; D ambiguous. The CDR3 covers 15 residues. CDR1 and CDR2 from the germline V gene are MNHEY and SVGAGI. V was clipped by 3 bases and J by 0 bases, with 9 bases between them. CDR3 region: CASSYTPNSNQPQHF. DNA of the CDR3: TGTGCCAGCAGTTATACACCAAATAGCAATCAGCCCCAGCATTTT.